This T cell receptor (beta chain) was found in a study of post-analysis software for immune sequencing data. Whole-study context: The disease courses covered relapsing-remitting, secondary progressive and progressive-relapsing multiple sclerosis. Overall study results and limits: Under the F measure, samples that were prepared in one batch clustered strongly together. The study found significantly lower normalized Chao1 diversity in multiple sclerosis patients than in controls. Controls had lower frequencies than patients of roughly five TRBV segments, which included TRBV5-6, TRBV5-1 and TRBV20-1.

Unique molecular identifiers were carried by the TCR beta cDNA libraries. One entry per CDR3 protein results from TCRdb running MiXCR on the PCR reads. The repertoire includes about 460,000 distinct CDR3 sequences, under 55% of them detected once, and over 10% sits in the top ten. Note on this clonotype: The target antigen is unknown.

Germline V gives CDR1 DFQATT, CDR2 SNEGSKA (reference sequence). The CDR3 runs 15 residues. With 1 base removed from V and 3 bases from J, the gap between germline ends came to 13 bases. What was sequenced was blood. This TCR derives from a girl aged 10-17 years with multiple sclerosis. The chain carries TRBV20-1 and TRBJ2-1; D gene unclear. The CDR3 here is CSARGVGMDYNEQFF. CDR3 sequence (DNA): TGCAGTGCTAGAGGTGTGGGTATGGACTACAATGAGCAGTTCTTC.